These 18 T cell receptor beta chains were sequenced from one sample in a study of T-cell memory formation after mild COVID-19. TCRdb recomputed calls from the 5' RACE reads with MiXCR, one row per CDR3 protein. The repertoire has about 130,000 distinct CDR3 sequences, 5% to 6.5% of them found once; the top ten carry 2.2%. The specimen sequenced was PBMCs or a T cell subset sorted from them (not recorded which). These receptors were taken from an adult woman who had mild COVID-19 (a few samples of this study predate the infection). Cell type and time point are not known.

As to this clonotype: At one end the junction does not follow the germline gene, possibly because of a read error. The chain links TRBV7-7 to TRBJ1-1; D unresolved. The CDR3 covers 14 residues. The germline CDR1 and CDR2 sequences are SSHAT and FNYEAQ (reference sequence). The CDR3 protein is CASSPNEVNTEAFF. The CDR3 DNA follows: TGTGCTAGCAGCCCGAATGAGGTGAACACTGAAGCTTTCTTT.

This chain links TRBV7-3 with TRBJ1-2; weak D call: TRBD1 (5 bases). Trimming removed 5 bases at V and 1 base at J, with 11 bases between. The length of the CDR3 is 14 residues. Germline CDR1 is SGHTA and CDR2 is FQGTGA. In DNA form, the CDR3 reads TGTGCCAGCAGCCCCCCAGGGTTTAACTATGGCTACACCTTC. This sequence encodes CASSPPGFNYGYTF.

A note on this clonotype: Germline and junction disagree at one end, which may indicate a read error. V usage is TRBV7-7 and J usage is TRBJ2-1; possibly TRBD1 for D (6 bases). The germline gives CDR1 SSHAT, CDR2 FNYEAQ (reference sequence). The CDR3 has 13 amino acids. The CDR3 loop reads CASSPLQGSEQFF. The CDR3 DNA is TGTGCTAGCAGCCCCCTCCAGGGGTCTGAGCAGTTCTTC.

The chain recombines TRBV24-1 with TRBJ1-5; D remains unclear. Germline lookup yields CDR1 KGHDR and CDR2 SFDVKD. Trimming stripped 5 bases from V and 2 bases from J, with 15 bases between. The CDR3 spans 16 residues. The CDR3 bases are TGTGCCACCAGTGGGGAGGGAAAAGGTGGCAATCAGCCCCAGCATTTT. Its protein product is CATSGEGKGGNQPQHF.

V gene TRBV20-1 combines with J gene TRBJ2-5, with D perhaps matching TRBD1 (8 bases). Trimming removed 5 bases at V and 5 bases at J, with 21 bases between. Germline CDR1 reads DFQATT; CDR2 reads SNEGSKA (reference sequence). The CDR3 has 15 residues. CDR3 DNA: TGCAGTGCTTCGCGGACAGGGAGGGGATGGGAGACCCAGTACTTC. Its translation: CSASRTGRGWETQYF.

This clonotype was recorded many times. The chain links TRBV7-6 to TRBJ2-1; 9 bases are shared with TRBD2. Germline V gene lookup returns CDR1 SGHVS and CDR2 FNYEAQ. V shed 4 bases and J 8 bases; nucleotides not matched to a gene: 9. The CDR3 sequence is 15 residues long. This CDR3 is CASSSPRTSAHEQFF. The DNA of the CDR3 is TGTGCCAGCAGCTCCCCAAGGACTAGCGCGCATGAGCAGTTCTTC.

The chain combines TRBV27 with TRBJ2-3, with no clear D. This CDR3 spans 12 amino acids. Trimming took 5 bases from V and 3 from J, leaving 6 bases between them. Per the germline V gene, CDR1 is MNHEY and CDR2 is SMNVEV (reference sequence). The CDR3 loop is CASSTLTDTQYF. CDR3 DNA: TGTGCCAGCAGTACCTTGACAGATACGCAGTATTTT.

Details on this clonotype: A read error is possible here, since a much larger clone lies one base away. The rearrangement joins TRBV11-2 to TRBJ2-7; D is possibly TRBD1 or TRBD2 (5 bases each). Deletions cut 3 bases from V and 1 base from J, with 16 bases between. This CDR3 comprises 16 residues. Per the germline V gene, CDR1 is SGHAT and CDR2 is FQNNGV. CDR3 region: CASSFDWGTGSYEQYF. CDR3 nucleotide sequence: TGTGCCAGCAGCTTCGATTGGGGGACGGGATCCTACGAGCAGTACTTC.

This clonotype turned up a few times. CDR3 nucleotides: TGTGCCAGCAGCAAAGGCCCGGACGGGCCCTCCTACGAGCAGTACTTC. It encodes CASSKGPDGPSYEQYF. The chain carries TRBV21-1 and TRBJ2-7; the table's D call, TRBD2, was not checked against the DNA. TRBV21-1 is deemed a pseudogene. The CDR3 is made up of 16 amino acids.

V gene TRBV5-1 combines with J gene TRBJ1-5, with 10 bases lining up with TRBD1. CDR1 and CDR2 (germline): SGHRS, YFSETQ. Germline trimming cut 0 bases from V and 1 base from J; bases unmatched to any gene: 7. CDR3 length: 18 residues. The CDR3 nucleotides read TGCGCCAGCAGCTTGGGGCCGGGACAGGGGAGAAGCAATCAGCCCCAGCATTTT. As protein: CASSLGPGQGRSNQPQHF.

This clonotype has just a few counts. The gene calls are TRBV7-8 and TRBJ1-6, with D tentatively TRBD1 (6 bases). The V gene lost 5 bases and the J gene lost 5 bases, with 16 bases spanning the gap. Germline loops: CDR1 SGHVS, CDR2 FQNEAQ. The CDR3 is 16 amino acids. The CDR3 reads CASSPRPGQNNSPLHF. Here the CDR3 DNA reads TGTGCCAGCAGCCCGAGACCGGGACAAAATAATTCACCCCTCCACTTT.

This clonotype was counted ten times or more. The chain joins TRBV7-6 to TRBJ1-6, with D uncertain. The CDR3 covers 15 residues. The V end was cut by 0 bases, the J end by 9 bases, with 12 bases between. Germline CDR1 is SGHVS and CDR2 is FNYEAQ. Here the CDR3 DNA reads TGTGCCAGCAGCTTAGCTCGGGGAGTTGGTTCACCCCTCCACTTT. Translated: CASSLARGVGSPLHF.

This clonotype was counted many times. This sequence joins TRBV7-2 and TRBJ2-7; D is undetermined. The CDR3 spans 12 residues. Trimming shortened V by 1 base and J by 7 bases, and 8 bases separated the two germline ends. Germline CDR1 and CDR2: SGHTA and FQGNSA. The CDR3 sequence is CASSLVGFEQYF. CDR3 DNA: TGTGCCAGCAGCTTAGTAGGTTTTGAGCAGTACTTC.

The table lists this clonotype with many counts. This chain connects TRBV5-1 to TRBJ2-3, with 10 bases identical to TRBD1. The germline V gene has CDR1 SGHRS and CDR2 YFSETQ. With V trimmed by 3 bases and J by 3 bases, 4 bases remained unmatched. The CDR3 is made up of 15 amino acids. CDR3 nucleotides: TGCGCCAGCAGCTGGGGGACAGGGGAGACAGATACGCAGTATTTT. Translated, it gives CASSWGTGETDTQYF.

This clonotype was seen more than once but under ten times. The rearrangement uses TRBV7-2 and TRBJ1-1; D not resolved. With 7 bases removed from V and 2 bases from J, the gap between germline ends came to 20 bases. Germline V gives CDR1 SGHTA, CDR2 FQGNSA. The CDR3 loop spans 16 amino acids. The CDR3: CASIRRAGPINTEAFF. The DNA for the CDR3 is TGTGCCAGCATCCGTCGGGCAGGACCCATAAACACTGAAGCTTTCTTT.

This clonotype has just a few counts. The CDR3 DNA reads TGTGCCAGCAGGGCTCGGGGACAGGGCTCCTATGGCTACACCTTC. As protein: CASRARGQGSYGYTF. The chain recombines TRBV2 with TRBJ1-2, with 9 bases that match TRBD1. Per germline, CDR1 SNHLY and CDR2 FYNNEI. The CDR3 runs 15 residues. Trimming took 6 bases from V and 4 from J; bases not matched to a gene: 9. Based on the CDR3 plus reference TRBV2 and TRBJ1-2, the full variable domain is EPEVTQTPSHQVTQMGQEVILRCVPISNHLYFYWYRQILGQKVEFLVSFYNNEISEKSEIFDDQFSVERPDGSNFTLKIRSTKLEDSAMYFCASRARGQGSYGYTFGSGTRLTVV.

The chain joins TRBV5-1 to TRBJ1-6; 7 bases align to TRBD1. The length of the CDR3 is 17 residues. Germline V lookup: CDR1 SGHRS, CDR2 YFSETQ. The junction had 15 bases not matched to a gene; V was cut back by 3 bases and J by 9 bases. The CDR3 sequence is CASSWNRQGPTLSPLHF. The DNA for the CDR3 is TGCGCCAGCAGCTGGAACCGACAGGGACCCACGCTTTCACCCCTCCACTTT.

The chain recombines TRBV12-3 or TRBV12-4 with TRBJ1-1; 9 nucleotides match TRBD1. The V and J ends lost 6 bases and 4 bases, in that order; junction bases with no gene match: 6. The CDR3 covers 14 residues. As DNA, the CDR3 is TGTGCCAGCAGCTACGGACAGGGGAGCACTGAAGCTTTCTTT. Translated: CASSYGQGSTEAFF.